This T cell receptor beta chain was recorded in a study of OX40 agonist ivuxolimab in advanced cancers. Across the whole study: Three patients, one with hepatocellular carcinoma and two with cutaneous melanoma, achieved partial responses. Study results and limitations: Nonresponders, in some cases, also had low normalized T-cell clonal expansion.

Concerning this clone: As yet, its antigen is unknown.

V was clipped by 0 bases and J by 5 bases, with 20 bases between them. Germline CDR1 LNHNV, CDR2 YYDKDF (reference sequence). The CDR3 totals 18 residues. Method: immunoSEQ multiplex PCR; TCRdb's copy keeps in-frame clones and lacks some. The sample records tens of thousands of clones, approximately 90% being singletons. This specimen consisted of CD4+ or CD8+ T cells sorted from blood, obtained in a trial of the OX40 agonist ivuxolimab. This TCR was sampled from an adult with an advanced solid tumor such as melanoma, head and neck, liver or kidney cancer. The V and J genes are TRBV15 and TRBJ2-1; possible D gene TRBD1, 5 bases. The CDR3 DNA sequence: TGTGCCACCAGCAGAGATCACCCCAGGGTTTCATCGGACAATGAGCAGTTCTTC. This gives the protein CATSRDHPRVSSDNEQFF.